This TCR beta chain was identified in a study of CD8 T cells in ankylosing spondylitis. Broader study findings: Ankylosing spondylitis blood appeared to carry a characteristic TCR beta motif of several highly homologous variants.

Molecular-barcoded quantitative 5'-RACE produced these TCR beta libraries. TCRdb itself ran the 5' RACE reads through MiXCR, one entry per CDR3 protein. Found here are roughly 400,000 distinct CDR3 sequences, 20% to 25% of them singletons; the top ten hold about 16%. Trimming took 3 bases from V and 3 from J, leaving 9 bases between them. Per the germline V gene, CDR1 is LNHNV and CDR2 is YYDKDF (reference sequence). The CDR3 spans 13 residues. In the case of this clonotype: No antigen is known for it.

Sequenced sample: blood, either unsorted or a sorted T cell fraction (not recorded which). The rearrangement joins TRBV15 to TRBJ2-7, with D maybe TRBD1 (6 bases). This clonotype originated in a male donor with ankylosing spondylitis. CDR3 coding DNA: TGTGCCACCAGCAGGGGACAAAACTACGAGCAGTACTTC. Protein: CATSRGQNYEQYF.